Detailed here is one TCR beta chain. This specimen belongs to a study of blood T cell repertoires in COVID-19. For the study at large: Acute and convalescent COVID-19 specimens originated in the United States, Italy and Spain.

Between the trimmed V and J ends, which lost 7 bases and 6 bases, there was a span of 13 bases. Per the germline V gene, CDR1 is MDHEN and CDR2 is SYDVKM. The CDR3 spans 13 residues. Study processing details: Using reference gene primer amplification, nucleated cell counts were estimated. TCRdb keeps only in-frame clones here, not all; method: immunoSEQ multiplex PCR. V and J calls and clone size follow that table, whereas D and trimming were derived from the DNA. The sample gives about 44,000 clones, roughly nine tenths of which show up once; less than 20% is in the top ten. This chain connects TRBV28 to TRBJ1-5, with D possibly TRBD1 on 5 matching bases. The TCR comes from a man in his 70s with active COVID-19. The sample was peripheral blood. CDR3 bases: TGTGCCAGCAAGTATCAGGGCCGTCAGCCCCAGCATTTT. Translated: CASKYQGRQPQHF. Drawing the rest from reference TRBV28 and TRBJ1-5, the complete variable domain is DVKVTQSSRYLVKRTGEKVFLECVQDMDHENMFWYRQDPGLGLRLIYFSYDVKMKEKGDIPEGYSVSREKKERFSLILESASTNQTSMYLCASKYQGRQPQHFGDGTRLSIL.